This TCR beta chain is from a study of tissue T cells after allogeneic stem cell transplantation. Note on this clone: The antigen is undetermined. The gene symbols are mouse symbols. Sequencing ends 1 residue short of the CDR3 end; the germline J gene provides the rest.

V lost 4 bases, J lost 4 bases, and 4 bases stayed unmatched. Germline values: CDR1 SGHSN, CDR2 HYEKVE. The CDR3 has 14 residues. TCRbeta CDR3 was sequenced at survey depth with template counts. Method: immunoSEQ multiplex PCR; TCRdb's copy keeps in-frame clones and lacks some. Of over 40,000 clones listed, 73% are singletons. Study-wide findings and caveats: The patient cohort was small and clinically heterogeneous, with limited sampling depth. Within patients, tissue anatomy strongly shaped TCR repertoire composition.

The origin of this receptor is a pool of C57BL/6 mice in good health. The chain employs TRBV12-1 and TRBJ2-5; 10 positions agree with TRBD2. Input material: sorted cells pooled from one or two spleens. The CDR3: CASSPTGGKDTQYF. The covered CDR3 bases are TGTGCCAGCTCCCCGACTGGGGGGAAAGACACCCAGTAC. Full variable domain (missing parts from reference TRBV12-1 and TRBJ2-5): DSGVVQSPRHIIKEKGGRSVLTCIPISGHSNVVWYQQTLGKELKFLIQHYEKVERDKGFLPSRFSVQQFDDYHSEMNMSALELEDSAMYFCASSPTGGKDTQYFGPGTRLLVL.